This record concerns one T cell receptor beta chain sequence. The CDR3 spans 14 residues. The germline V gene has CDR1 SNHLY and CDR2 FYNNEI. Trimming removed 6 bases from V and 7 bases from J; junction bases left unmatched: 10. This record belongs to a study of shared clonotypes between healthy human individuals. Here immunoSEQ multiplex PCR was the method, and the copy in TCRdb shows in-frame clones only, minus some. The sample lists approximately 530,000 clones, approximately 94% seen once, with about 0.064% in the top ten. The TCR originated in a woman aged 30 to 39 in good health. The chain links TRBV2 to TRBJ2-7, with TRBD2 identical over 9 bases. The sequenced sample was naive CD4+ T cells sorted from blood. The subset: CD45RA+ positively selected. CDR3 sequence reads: CASSRGGRAVEQYF. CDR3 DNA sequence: TGTGCCAGCAGCAGGGGCGGGAGGGCTGTAGAGCAGTACTTC. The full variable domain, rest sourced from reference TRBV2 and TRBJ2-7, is EPEVTQTPSHQVTQMGQEVILRCVPISNHLYFYWYRQILGQKVEFLVSFYNNEISEKSEIFDDQFSVERPDGSNFTLKIRSTKLEDSAMYFCASSRGGRAVEQYFGPGTRLTVT.